This TCR beta chain was sequenced during a study of beta chain features in type 1 diabetes. Study context: No age, gender or cell yield differences were seen between patients and healthy donors.

TCRB transcripts that were expressed got sequenced, as all of the isolated RNA had been reverse transcribed. Measured with immunoSEQ multiplex PCR; TCRdb has only the in-frame clones, and not every one. This sample has 600,000 to 700,000 clones, with about an eighth found just once. As regards this clone: Its antigen is not identified.

CD4+ cells of the naive, central memory, regulatory and stem cell-like memory types were sorted via CD45RO/CCR7/CD25/CD127/CD95/CD27. Whole-study results and caveats: Within patients, naive, central memory and Treg TCRB repertoires seemed more similar than within healthy donors. When Type 1 diabetes patients were examined, their TCRB CDR3s proved moderately but significantly shorter in all four CD4+ subsets.

Germline V gene sequence: CDR1 SGHTA, CDR2 FQGNSA. Deletions cut 5 bases from V and 6 bases from J, with 13 bases between. This CDR3 is 14 amino acids long. This TCR came from a young man with type 1 diabetes. Sequenced input: naive CD4+ T cells from blood. The chain uses TRBV7-2 and TRBJ2-2, with D maybe TRBD1 (6 bases). In nucleotides, the CDR3 is TGTGCCAGCAGCCCTACAGGGAGCCCCGGGGAGCTGTTTTTT. Protein: CASSPTGSPGELFF.